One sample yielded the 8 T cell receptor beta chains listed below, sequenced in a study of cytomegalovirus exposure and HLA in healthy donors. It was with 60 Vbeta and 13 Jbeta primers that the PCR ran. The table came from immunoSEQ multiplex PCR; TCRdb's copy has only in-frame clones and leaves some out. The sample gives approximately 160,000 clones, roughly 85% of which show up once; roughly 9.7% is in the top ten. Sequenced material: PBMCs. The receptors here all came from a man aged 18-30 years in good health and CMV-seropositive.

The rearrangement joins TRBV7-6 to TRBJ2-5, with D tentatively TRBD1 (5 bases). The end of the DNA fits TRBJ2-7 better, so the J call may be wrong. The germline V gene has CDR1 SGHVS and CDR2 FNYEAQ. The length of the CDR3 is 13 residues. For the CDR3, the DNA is TGTGCCAGCAGCCCAACCGACAGTTACGAGCAGTACTTC. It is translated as CASSPTDSYEQYF.

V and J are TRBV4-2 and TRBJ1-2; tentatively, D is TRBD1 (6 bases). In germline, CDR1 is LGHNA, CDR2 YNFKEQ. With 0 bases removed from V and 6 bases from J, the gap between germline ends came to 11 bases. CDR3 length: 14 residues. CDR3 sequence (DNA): TGTGCCAGCAGCCAAGATGCCAGGGGAGATGGCTACACCTTC. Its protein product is CASSQDARGDGYTF.

Here the CDR3 DNA reads TGCGCCAGCATGCCACTAGCGGCAGGGACAGATACGCAGTATTTT. It encodes CASMPLAAGTDTQYF. This chain joins TRBV4-1 and TRBJ2-3; 8 positions agree with TRBD2. Per the germline V gene, CDR1 is MGHRA and CDR2 is YSYEKL. Trimming at V came to 7 bases and at J to 3 bases, leaving 9 bases not matched to a gene. CDR3 size: 15 residues.

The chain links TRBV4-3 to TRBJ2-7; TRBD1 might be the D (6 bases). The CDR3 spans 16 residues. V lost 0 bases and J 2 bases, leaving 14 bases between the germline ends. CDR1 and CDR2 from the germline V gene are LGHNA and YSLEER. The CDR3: CASSQDLQDRTYEQYF. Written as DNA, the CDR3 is TGCGCCAGCAGCCAAGATCTGCAGGACAGAACCTACGAGCAGTACTTC.

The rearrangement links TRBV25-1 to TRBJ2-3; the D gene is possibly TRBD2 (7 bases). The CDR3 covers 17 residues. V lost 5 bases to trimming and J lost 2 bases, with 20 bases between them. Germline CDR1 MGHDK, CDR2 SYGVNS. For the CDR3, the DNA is TGTGCCAGCAGTAACTCCAGGGGAGGGACCCACACAGATACGCAGTATTTT. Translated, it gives CASSNSRGGTHTDTQYF.

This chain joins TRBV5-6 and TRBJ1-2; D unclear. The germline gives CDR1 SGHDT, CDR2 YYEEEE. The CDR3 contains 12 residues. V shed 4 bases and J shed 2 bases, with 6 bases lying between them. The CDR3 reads CASSDINYGYTF. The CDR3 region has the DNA TGTGCCAGCAGCGACATCAACTATGGCTACACCTTC.

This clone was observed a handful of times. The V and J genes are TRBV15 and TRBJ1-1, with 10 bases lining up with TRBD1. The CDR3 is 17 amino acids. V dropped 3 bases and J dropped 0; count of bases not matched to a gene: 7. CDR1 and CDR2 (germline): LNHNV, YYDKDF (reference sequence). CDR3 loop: CATSRRGQGRMNTEAFF. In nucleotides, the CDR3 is TGTGCCACCAGCAGGCGGGGACAGGGGCGAATGAACACTGAAGCTTTCTTT.

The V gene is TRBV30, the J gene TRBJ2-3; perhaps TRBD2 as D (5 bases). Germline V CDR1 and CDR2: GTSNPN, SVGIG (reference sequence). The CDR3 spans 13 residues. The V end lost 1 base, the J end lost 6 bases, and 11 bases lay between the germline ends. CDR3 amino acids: CAWSASGADTQYF. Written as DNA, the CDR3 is TGTGCCTGGAGTGCGAGCGGAGCCGATACGCAGTATTTT.